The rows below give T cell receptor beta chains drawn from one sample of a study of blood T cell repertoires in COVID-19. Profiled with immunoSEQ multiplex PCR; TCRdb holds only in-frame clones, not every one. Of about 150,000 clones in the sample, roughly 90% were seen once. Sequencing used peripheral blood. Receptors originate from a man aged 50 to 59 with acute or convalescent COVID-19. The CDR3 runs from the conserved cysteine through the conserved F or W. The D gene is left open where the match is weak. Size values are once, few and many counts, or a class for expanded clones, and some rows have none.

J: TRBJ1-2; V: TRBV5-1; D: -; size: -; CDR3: CASSLDPGPGYGYTF; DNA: TGCGCCAGCAGCTTGGATCCAGGGCCCGGGTATGGCTACACCTTC
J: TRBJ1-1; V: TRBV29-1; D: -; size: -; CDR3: CSVPGLIISEAFF; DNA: TGCAGCGTTCCGGGACTCATTATCAGTGAAGCTTTCTTT
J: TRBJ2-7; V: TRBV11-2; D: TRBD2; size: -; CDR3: CASSLFLWEGSHYEQYF; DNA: TGTGCCAGCAGCTTATTTTTATGGGAGGGGAGCCACTACGAGCAGTACTTC
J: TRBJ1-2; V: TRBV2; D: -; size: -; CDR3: CASSDQGGYYGYTF; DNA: TGTGCCAGCAGTGATCAGGGAGGGTACTATGGCTACACCTTC
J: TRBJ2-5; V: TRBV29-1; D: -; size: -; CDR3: CSVDGGLETQYF; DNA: TGCAGCGTTGATGGGGGCCTGGAGACCCAGTACTTC
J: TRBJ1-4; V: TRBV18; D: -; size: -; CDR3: CASSPGQAATNEKLFF; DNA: TGTGCCAGCTCACCCGGCCAGGCCGCAACTAATGAAAAACTGTTTTTT
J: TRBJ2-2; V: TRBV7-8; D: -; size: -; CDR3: CASSPMGMYTGELFF; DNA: TGTGCCAGCAGCCCAATGGGCATGTACACCGGGGAGCTGTTTTTT
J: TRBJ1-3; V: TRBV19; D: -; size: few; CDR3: CASRRDSLSSGNTIYF; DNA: TGTGCCAGTAGACGTGACAGCCTTAGCTCTGGAAACACCATATATTTT
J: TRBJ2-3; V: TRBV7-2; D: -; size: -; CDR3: CASVKGGSADTQYF; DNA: TGTGCCAGCGTCAAGGGGGGGAGCGCAGATACGCAGTATTTT
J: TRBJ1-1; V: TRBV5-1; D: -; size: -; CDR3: CASSLGLGQGPGGEAFF; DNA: TGCGCCAGCAGCTTGGGATTGGGCCAGGGGCCCGGGGGGGAAGCTTTCTTT
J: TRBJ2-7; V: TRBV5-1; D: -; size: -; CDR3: CASSLASVTYEQYF; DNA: TGCGCCAGCAGCTTGGCCTCCGTAACCTACGAGCAGTACTTC
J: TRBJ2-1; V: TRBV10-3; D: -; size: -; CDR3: CAISTRNEQFF; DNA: TGTGCCATCTCGACTAGAAATGAGCAGTTCTTC
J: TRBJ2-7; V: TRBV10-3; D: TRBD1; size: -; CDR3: CAIRGTGFHEQYF; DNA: TGTGCCATCAGAGGGACAGGTTTTCACGAGCAGTACTTC
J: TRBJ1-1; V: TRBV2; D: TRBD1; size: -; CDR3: CASSGTGGTEAFF; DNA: TGTGCCAGCAGTGGGACAGGGGGCACTGAAGCTTTCTTT
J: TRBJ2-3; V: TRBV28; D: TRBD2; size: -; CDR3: CASQGGGTDTQYF; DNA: TGTGCCTCCCAGGGCGGGGGGACAGATACGCAGTATTTT
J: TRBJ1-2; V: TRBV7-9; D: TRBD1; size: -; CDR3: CASSQGTGVDYGYTF; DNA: TGTGCCAGCAGCCAAGGGACAGGGGTCGATTATGGCTACACCTTC
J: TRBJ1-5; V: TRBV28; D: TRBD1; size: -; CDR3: CASVLDRGSNQPQHF; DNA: TGTGCCAGCGTCCTAGACAGGGGAAGCAATCAGCCCCAGCATTTT
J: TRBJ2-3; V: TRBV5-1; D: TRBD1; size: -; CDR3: CASSPWTLGQGGTDTQYF; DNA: TGCGCCAGCAGCCCTTGGACGTTGGGACAGGGGGGCACAGATACGCAGTATTTT
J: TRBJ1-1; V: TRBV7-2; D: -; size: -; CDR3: CASSLARGIEAFF; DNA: TGTGCCAGCAGCTTAGCCCGCGGGATTGAAGCTTTCTTT
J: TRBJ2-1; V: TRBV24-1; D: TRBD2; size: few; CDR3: CATSDLIGGAEQFF; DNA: TGTGCCACCAGTGATTTGATCGGGGGGGCGGAGCAGTTCTTC
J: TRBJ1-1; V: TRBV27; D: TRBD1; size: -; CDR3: CASQENRGPTEAFF; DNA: TGTGCCAGCCAAGAAAACAGGGGGCCAACTGAAGCTTTCTTT
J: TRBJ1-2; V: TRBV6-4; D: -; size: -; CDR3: CASSGLYGYTF; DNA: TGTGCCAGCAGTGGGCTCTATGGCTACACCTTC
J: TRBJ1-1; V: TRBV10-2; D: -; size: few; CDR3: CASSEQGRTEAFF; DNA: TGCGCCAGCAGTGAACAGGGAAGGACTGAAGCTTTCTTT
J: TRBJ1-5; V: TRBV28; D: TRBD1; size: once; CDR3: CASSVPGQALNQPQHF; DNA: TGTGCCAGCAGTGTACCGGGACAGGCACTCAATCAGCCCCAGCATTTT
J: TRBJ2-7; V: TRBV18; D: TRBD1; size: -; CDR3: CASSPRTGEYEQYF; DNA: TGTGCCAGCTCACCAAGAACAGGGGAATACGAGCAGTACTTC
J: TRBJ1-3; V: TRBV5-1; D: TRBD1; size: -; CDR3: CASSQGQAGNTIYF; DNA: TGCGCCAGCAGCCAGGGACAGGCTGGAAACACCATATATTTT
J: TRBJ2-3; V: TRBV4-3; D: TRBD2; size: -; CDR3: CASSQFTLAGAPDTQYF; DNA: TGCGCCAGCAGCCAATTCACCCTAGCGGGGGCTCCGGATACGCAGTATTTT
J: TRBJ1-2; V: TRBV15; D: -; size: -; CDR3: CATSSIVGQHGYTF; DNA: TGTGCCACCAGCTCGATAGTGGGCCAGCATGGCTACACCTTC
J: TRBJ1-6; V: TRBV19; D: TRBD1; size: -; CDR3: CASSADRGGSPLHF; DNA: TGTGCCAGTAGTGCGGACAGGGGTGGATCACCCCTCCACTTT
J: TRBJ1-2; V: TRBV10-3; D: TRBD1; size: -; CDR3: CAITGTGDGYTF; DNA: TGTGCCATCACAGGGACAGGGGATGGCTACACCTTC
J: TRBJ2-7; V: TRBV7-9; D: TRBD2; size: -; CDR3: CASSSLSGSDTYEQYF; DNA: TGTGCCAGCAGCTCCTTGAGCGGGAGCGACACCTACGAGCAGTACTTC
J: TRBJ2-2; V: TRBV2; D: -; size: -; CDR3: CASSGRGRATGELFF; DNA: TGTGCCAGCAGCGGCAGGGGAAGGGCGACCGGGGAGCTGTTTTTT
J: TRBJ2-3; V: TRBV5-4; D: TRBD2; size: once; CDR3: CASSEWTSGTDTQYF; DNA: TGTGCCAGCAGCGAATGGACTAGCGGGACAGATACGCAGTATTTT
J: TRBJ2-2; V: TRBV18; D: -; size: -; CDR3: CASSPPWAAGELFF; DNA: TGTGCCAGCTCACCACCGTGGGCCGCCGGGGAGCTGTTTTTT
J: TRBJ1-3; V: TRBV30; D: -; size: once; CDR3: CAWSVSSGNTIYF; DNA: TGTGCCTGGAGTGTCTCGTCTGGAAACACCATATATTTT
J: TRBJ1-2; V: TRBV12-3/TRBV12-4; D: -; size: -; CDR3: CASRAGRGYTF; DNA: TGTGCCAGCAGAGCGGGACGCGGCTACACCTTC
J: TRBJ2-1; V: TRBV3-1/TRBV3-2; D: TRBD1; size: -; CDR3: CASSPGTGGIYEQFF; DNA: TGTGCCAGCAGCCCCGGGACAGGGGGCATCTATGAGCAGTTCTTC